A selection of T cell receptor beta chains follows, all from one sample in a study of cytomegalovirus exposure and HLA in healthy donors. Here immunoSEQ multiplex PCR was the method, and the copy in TCRdb shows in-frame clones only, minus some. The sample records about 220,000 clones, approximately 88% being singletons. Sequencing was carried out using PBMCs. These receptor sequences come from a boy younger than 10 in good health and CMV-seronegative. CDR3s include the opening cysteine and the closing phenylalanine or tryptophan. Fields, in order: V gene, J gene, clone size, D gene, CDR3 DNA, CDR3 protein. D genes are given only for firm matches. Part of the rows lack a size; the others show once, few, many or a class for expanded clones.

TRBV5-4,TRBJ2-3,-,-,TGTGCCAGCAGCCTTCAGGGTCTGGCAGATACGCAGTATTTT,CASSLQGLADTQYF
TRBV5-4,TRBJ2-3,-,-,TGTGCCAGCAGCTTCGAGTATGCAGATACGCAGTATTTT,CASSFEYADTQYF
TRBV19,TRBJ1-5,-,-,TGTGCCAGTATCGACAGGTATAGCAATCAGCCCCAGCATTTT,CASIDRYSNQPQHF
TRBV5-6,TRBJ2-3,-,-,TGTGCCAGCAGCTTGGACATCGATACGCAGTATTTT,CASSLDIDTQYF
TRBV6-5,TRBJ1-2,once,TRBD1,TGTGCCAGCAGGCCGACAGGGCACTATGGCTACACCTTC,CASRPTGHYGYTF
TRBV5-4,TRBJ2-5,-,TRBD2,TGTGCCAGCAGCGTGACTAGCGGGGGGTTCCAAGAGACCCAGTACTTC,CASSVTSGGFQETQYF
TRBV12-2,TRBJ2-1,-,-,TGTGCAAGTCGCTTAGCGCTAGCGGGAGATGAGCAGTTCTTC,CASRLALAGDEQFF
TRBV4-2,TRBJ1-4,-,-,TGTGCCAGCAGCCACGAAAACACGTCAACTAATGAAAAACTGTTTTTT,CASSHENTSTNEKLFF
TRBV2,TRBJ2-1,once,TRBD2,TGTGCCAGCAGTGGACTAGCGGGAGAGCTCATTGAGCAGTTCTTC,CASSGLAGELIEQFF
TRBV5-1,TRBJ2-3,few,TRBD1,TGCGCCAGCAGCTTGGTGGTCTCCACAGGGGCCACAGATACGCAGTATTTT,CASSLVVSTGATDTQYF
TRBV7-8,TRBJ1-1,-,TRBD1,TGTGCCAGCAGCTCAACCTTGGGACAGGGGGCTTTCTTT,CASSSTLGQGAFF
TRBV10-3,TRBJ1-1,-,-,TGTGCCATCAGTGAGTGGGCCGGGGTGAACACTGAAGCTTTCTTT,CAISEWAGVNTEAFF
TRBV7-2,TRBJ2-3,-,TRBD2,TGTGCCAGCAGCATAATAGCGGGGGGGACAGATACGCAGTATTTT,CASSIIAGGTDTQYF
TRBV2,TRBJ1-1,-,-,TGTGCCAGCAGTGGTACTTTACAGGGGAACACTGAAGCTTTCTTT,CASSGTLQGNTEAFF
TRBV9,TRBJ1-1,-,TRBD1,TGTGCCAGCAGCCCTCAGGGGGCTGAGAATACTGAAGCTTTCTTT,CASSPQGAENTEAFF
TRBV19,TRBJ1-5,-,-,TGTGCCAGTAGTATAGTGTGGAGTAGCAATCAGCCCCAGCATTTT,CASSIVWSSNQPQHF
TRBV30,TRBJ1-2,-,-,TGTGCCTGGAGTGTAGGGGGTTATGGCTACACCTTC,CAWSVGGYGYTF
TRBV20-1,TRBJ1-1,-,-,TGCAGTCCCCGCGGGCAGGAAGCTCTCTTT,CSPRGQEALF
TRBV6-1,TRBJ2-5,-,-,TGTGCCAGCAGTCCCGACTGGAGCCAAGAGACCCAGTACTTC,CASSPDWSQETQYF
TRBV6-5,TRBJ1-2,-,-,TGTGCCAGCAGTTCATCCCTGACAGGCCCAAACTATGGCTACACCTTC,CASSSSLTGPNYGYTF
TRBV30,TRBJ2-7,-,-,TGTGCCTGGAGTTTAGGGGACTTCTACGAGCAGTACTTC,CAWSLGDFYEQYF
TRBV6-1,TRBJ1-5,-,-,TGTGCCAGCAGTGAAAGCGTAAGGCCTACTAGCAATCAGCCCCAGCATTTT,CASSESVRPTSNQPQHF
TRBV7-9,TRBJ2-1,few,-,TGTGCCAGCAGCTCCGGGACAATTGAGCAGTTCTTC,CASSSGTIEQFF
TRBV9,TRBJ1-5,once,TRBD1,TGTGCCAGCAGCGACAGGGGCGAGCAGCCCCAGCATTTT,CASSDRGEQPQHF
TRBV18,TRBJ1-4,-,-,TGTGCCAGCTCACCGAGACAGACTCTTAATGAAAAACTGTTTTTT,CASSPRQTLNEKLFF
TRBV18,TRBJ2-6,-,-,TGTGCCAGCTCACTAACGCGCTCTGGGGCCAACGTCCTGACTTTC,CASSLTRSGANVLTF
TRBV7-2,TRBJ2-7,-,-,TGTGCCAGCAGCTTAGGAGGTAGCGGACCCTCCTACGAGCAGTACTTC,CASSLGGSGPSYEQYF
TRBV30,TRBJ1-4,-,TRBD1,TGTGCCTGGGCCGGGACAGGGGGCGAAAAACTGTTTTTT,CAWAGTGGEKLFF
TRBV5-1,TRBJ2-1,-,-,TGCGCCAGCAGCCCCGGGGGTGACTACGTCTACAATGAGCAGTTCTTC,CASSPGGDYVYNEQFF
TRBV7-9,TRBJ2-7,-,TRBD1,TGTGCCAGCAGCCACTCCGGGACAGGGGGCGGCGTGGGGAACGAGCAGTACTTC,CASSHSGTGGGVGNEQYF
TRBV21-1,TRBJ1-5,-,-,TGTGCCAGCAGCCCACGTGCAAGGGGAAAGAAGCCCCAGCATTTT,CASSPRARGKKPQHF
TRBV27,TRBJ2-2,-,TRBD1,TGTGCCAGCAGTCCGGACAGGGCCCACTTATCAGCGAACACCGGGGAGCTGTTTTTT,CASSPDRAHLSANTGELFF
TRBV9,TRBJ2-1,-,TRBD2,TGTGCCAGCAGCCTAGCGGGGGGGCAGAATGAGCAGTTCTTC,CASSLAGGQNEQFF
TRBV6-1,TRBJ1-2,-,TRBD1,TGTGCCAGCAGTGGCCAGCTTGGGACAGCGCATGGCTACACCTTC,CASSGQLGTAHGYTF
TRBV2,TRBJ1-2,once,-,TGTGCCAGCAGTGAAGTTCAGTTTAATGGCTACACCTTC,CASSEVQFNGYTF
TRBV10-3,TRBJ1-4,-,TRBD1,TGTGCCATCAGTGGTACAGGGGGCAGGGACGAAAAACTGTTTTTT,CAISGTGGRDEKLFF
TRBV7-2,TRBJ1-5,-,-,TGTGCCAGCAGCCCGAGGGTTGGTCAGCCCCAGCATTTT,CASSPRVGQPQHF
TRBV5-8,TRBJ2-5,-,TRBD2,TGTGCCAGCAGCTGGACTAGCGGGGGCCTCCGAGGAGAGACCCAGTACTTC,CASSWTSGGLRGETQYF
TRBV19,TRBJ2-1,-,TRBD2,TGTGCCAGTAGTGATCGACTAGCGGGAGGGGGATACAATGAGCAGTTCTTC,CASSDRLAGGGYNEQFF